The 5 T cell receptor beta chains given below trace back to one sample, sequenced in a study of blood T cell repertoires in COVID-19. Assay used: immunoSEQ multiplex PCR; TCRdb lists only in-frame clones, some missing. Of around 300,000 clones in the sample, around 90% were seen once. The material sequenced was peripheral blood. The receptors here all came from a woman aged 40 to 50 who had recovered from COVID-19.

In nucleotides, the CDR3 is TGCGCCAGCAGCCCCCGACAGGGCGGCACTGAAGCTTTCTTT. Encoded protein: CASSPRQGGTEAFF. The chain joins TRBV4-1 to TRBJ1-1, with 7 bases fitting TRBD1. Germline assignment: CDR1 MGHRA and CDR2 YSYEKL. The CDR3 length is 14 residues. V gave up 4 bases and J gave up 4 bases; unmatched junction bases: 6.

This rearrangement joins TRBV30 to TRBJ1-5, with 8 bases aligning to TRBD1. Germline V CDR1 and CDR2: GTSNPN, SVGIG (reference sequence). The CDR3 extends over 16 amino acids. Trimming cost V 4 bases and J 1 base; bases outside gene matches: 9. The DNA of the CDR3 is TGTGCCTGGACCGAAGGGCAGGGGGCGAGCAATCAGCCCCAGCATTTT. This sequence encodes CAWTEGQGASNQPQHF.

The chain recombines TRBV19 with TRBJ2-7; the match to TRBD2 covers 12 bases. Per the germline V gene, CDR1 is LNHDA and CDR2 is SQIVND (reference sequence). The CDR3 sequence is 14 residues long. Germline trimming cut 6 bases from V and 7 bases from J; bases unmatched to any gene: 7. The CDR3: CASSLAGGPGEQYF. In nucleotides, the CDR3 is TGTGCCAGTAGCCTAGCGGGAGGGCCGGGGGAGCAGTACTTC. Full variable domain (rest looked up from reference TRBV19 and TRBJ2-7): DGGITQSPKYLFRKEGQNVTLSCEQNLNHDAMYWYRQDPGQGLRLIYYSQIVNDFQKGDIAEGYSVSREKKESFPLTVTSAQKNPTAFYLCASSLAGGPGEQYFGPGTRLTVT.

V and J are TRBV9 and TRBJ2-3; 11 positions agree with TRBD2. J gave up 5 bases and V 3 bases, and 5 bases lay outside the gene matches. The CDR3 sequence is 15 residues long. Germline V gene sequence: CDR1 SGDLS, CDR2 YYNGEE. CDR3 nucleotide sequence: TGTGCCAGCAGCGGTAGCGGGAGGGCCTTAGATACGCAGTATTTT. Amino acid sequence: CASSGSGRALDTQYF.

The V gene is TRBV6-6, the J gene TRBJ2-1; 9 bases map to TRBD1. Germline V gene data show CDR1 as MNHNY and CDR2 as SVGAGI (reference sequence). The CDR3 runs 15 residues. V lost 10 bases to trimming and J lost 6 bases; unmatched junction nucleotides: 13. The CDR3 DNA reads as TGTGCCACCAATACCGGGACAGGGTCAGTCAATGAGCAGTTCTTC. Its translation: CATNTGTGSVNEQFF.